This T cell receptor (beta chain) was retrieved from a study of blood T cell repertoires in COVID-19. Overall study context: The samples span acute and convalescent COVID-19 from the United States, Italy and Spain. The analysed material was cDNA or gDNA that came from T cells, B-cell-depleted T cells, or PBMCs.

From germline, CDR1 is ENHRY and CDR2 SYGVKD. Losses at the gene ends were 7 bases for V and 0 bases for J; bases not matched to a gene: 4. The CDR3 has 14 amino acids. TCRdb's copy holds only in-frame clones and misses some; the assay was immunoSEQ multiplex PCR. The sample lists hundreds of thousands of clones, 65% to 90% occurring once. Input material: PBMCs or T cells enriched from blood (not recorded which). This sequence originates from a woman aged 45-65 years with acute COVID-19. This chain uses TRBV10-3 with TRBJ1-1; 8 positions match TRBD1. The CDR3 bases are TGTGCCATCACCAGACAGGGGATGAACACTGAAGCTTTCTTT. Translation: CAITRQGMNTEAFF.